One sample yielded the 25 T cell receptor beta chains listed below, sequenced in a study of breast tumors, draining lymph nodes, adjacent tissues (TCRdb year 2016). Lymph node samples came from the axillary draining lymph nodes of breast cancer patients. Libraries were prepared through multiplex PCR. Sequenced using an Illumina HiSeq 2000. TCRdb cleaned the public reads at Q25 with fastp, built clones with MiXCR and kept in-frame beta chains. Identical CDR3 protein sequences are pooled into one entry, listed with their most common genes and DNA. This sample has 70,000 to 95,000 distinct CDR3 sequences in its table, and roughly a fifth of those were observed once. About 2.2% of the sample is taken by the ten largest. Sequencing was carried out using axillary lymph node tissue. Source of these receptors: a female donor with breast cancer. Some clones in this sample may be carry-over from other donors' samples.

This clonotype was recorded many times. The rearrangement links TRBV7-9 to TRBJ2-5, with TRBD2 matching over 12 bases. The V gene's germline CDR1 is SEHNR and CDR2 FQNEAQ (reference sequence). Germline trimming cut 5 bases from V and 4 bases from J; bases unmatched to any gene: 11. This CDR3 is 17 amino acids long. In DNA form, the CDR3 reads TGTGCCAGCAGCCCCGGCCGTGCGGGACTAGCGGGAGAGACCCAGTACTTC. Amino acids: CASSPGRAGLAGETQYF.

About this clonotype itself: With a much larger clone just one base away, this may be a read error. V is TRBV27 and J is TRBJ1-2; TRBD1 is a possible D gene (6 bases). The CDR3 has 13 amino acids. V dropped 10 bases and J dropped 7 bases, with 19 bases sitting between them. The germline V gene encodes CDR1 MNHEY and CDR2 SMNVEV (reference sequence). CDR3 region: CATGPGGARGYTF. The CDR3 coding sequence is TGTGCCACCGGACCGGGGGGCGCGCGTGGCTACACCTTC.

The table lists this clonotype with many counts. The rearrangement joins TRBV11-2 to TRBJ2-1; 10 bases match TRBD2. The CDR3 has 16 amino acids. The germline V gene encodes CDR1 SGHAT and CDR2 FQNNGV. J lost 8 bases, V lost 5 bases, and 12 bases had no gene match. The CDR3 reads CASSLMGLAGADEQFF. DNA of the CDR3: TGTGCCAGCAGCCTAATGGGGCTAGCGGGAGCGGATGAGCAGTTCTTC.

CDR3 residues: CASSSGGAGRMTEAFF. The CDR3 nucleotides read TGTGCCAGCAGCTCGGGCGGGGCAGGGAGGATGACTGAAGCTTTCTTT. The chain couples TRBV7-9 to TRBJ1-1, with D maybe TRBD1 (5 bases). V was pared by 4 bases and J by 5 bases, with 20 bases between. The CDR3 has 16 amino acids. Germline CDR1 reads SEHNR; CDR2 reads FQNEAQ (reference sequence). Full variable domain (missing parts from reference TRBV7-9 and TRBJ1-1): DTGVSQNPRHKITKRGQNVTFRCDPISEHNRLYWYRQTLGQGPEFLTYFQNEAQLEKSRLLSDRFSAERPKGSFSTLEIQRTEQGDSAMYLCASSSGGAGRMTEAFFGQGTRLTVV.

This chain links TRBV29-1 with TRBJ1-1; D possibly corresponds to TRBD1 (5 bases). In germline, CDR1 is SQVTM, CDR2 ANQGSEA. CDR3 length: 13 residues. V shed 3 bases and J shed 0 bases, with 8 bases lying between them. In DNA, the CDR3 is TGCAGCGTTGAGGGGCAGATGAACACTGAAGCTTTCTTT. This encodes CSVEGQMNTEAFF. Complete variable domain (other parts from reference TRBV29-1 and TRBJ1-1): SAVISQKPSRDICQRGTSLTIQCQVDSQVTMMFWYRQQPGQSLTLIATANQGSEATYESGFVIDKFPISRPNLTFSTLTVSNMSPEDSSIYLCSVEGQMNTEAFFGQGTRLTVV.

This clonotype has a single count. A much larger clonotype is one base distant, so this may be a read error. CDR3 bases: TGCGCCAGCAGCACAACCTGGACAAGAGAGACCCAGTACTTC. Its translation: CASSTTWTRETQYF. The genes are TRBV4-1 and TRBJ2-5; tentatively, D is TRBD1 (5 bases). Germline V CDR1 and CDR2: MGHRA, YSYEKL. With 5 bases removed from V and 4 bases from J, the gap between germline ends came to 14 bases. The CDR3 extends over 14 amino acids.

This clonotype was found many times. The chain carries TRBV7-3 and TRBJ2-1; D not resolved. Germline V lookup: CDR1 SGHTA, CDR2 FQGTGA. The CDR3 runs to 15 residues. Trimming took off 3 bases at V and 0 bases at J, with 9 bases between the two ends. The CDR3 sequence: CASSFAASSYNEQFF. The CDR3 DNA sequence: TGTGCCAGCAGCTTCGCCGCGAGCTCCTACAATGAGCAGTTCTTC.

This clonotype was detected only a few times. Just one base apart from a much larger clone, this may be a read error. The chain joins TRBV4-1 to TRBJ2-5; D remains unclear. Germline V gene lookup returns CDR1 MGHRA and CDR2 YSYEKL. The CDR3 contains 13 residues. Deletions cut 4 bases from V and 6 bases from J, with 12 bases between. This CDR3 reads CASSRDVGKTQYF. The CDR3 DNA reads as TGCGCCAGCAGCCGAGATGTGGGGAAGACCCAGTACTTC.

This clonotype occurred many times. V and J are TRBV4-3 and TRBJ2-2; no reliable D call. This CDR3 has 16 residues. The germline V gene has CDR1 LGHNA and CDR2 YSLEER. V was pared by 0 bases and J by 4 bases, with 12 bases between. CDR3 sequence reads: CASSQDVSDLTGELFF. The CDR3 region has the DNA TGCGCCAGCAGCCAAGACGTGAGTGACCTCACCGGGGAGCTGTTTTTT.

In its sample, this clonotype was seen many times. This rearrangement joins TRBV4-1 to TRBJ2-7; D perhaps matches TRBD2 (6 bases). The CDR3 totals 15 residues. CDR1 is MGHRA, CDR2 YSYEKL, per germline. The ends were cut back, 2 bases at V and 4 bases at J, with 15 bases in the middle. The CDR3 bases are TGCGCCAGCAGCCAAATCGGAGGGGCAGCTTACGAGCAGTACTTC. Translated, it gives CASSQIGGAAYEQYF.

The sample holds many counts of this clonotype. The chain recombines TRBV20-1 with TRBJ2-1, with TRBD2 as a possible D gene (6 bases). CDR1 and CDR2 (germline): DFQATT, SNEGSKA (reference sequence). The CDR3 is made up of 18 amino acids. Trimming pared 1 base from V and 4 bases from J, leaving 23 bases between. The CDR3 DNA is TGCAGTGCTAGAGTGTTTGGTGGGAGGACCCCTACGTACAATGAGCAGTTCTTC. Translating gives CSARVFGGRTPTYNEQFF.

The chain is built from TRBV5-1 and TRBJ2-5, with 16 positions matching TRBD2. The CDR3 extends over 18 amino acids. The J segment lost 1 base and the V segment lost 4 bases, leaving 7 bases of the junction unmatched. Germline CDR1 reads SGHRS; CDR2 reads YFSETQ. The CDR3 loop reads CASSAGTSGRASQETQYF. The CDR3 DNA reads TGCGCCAGCAGCGCGGGGACTAGCGGGAGGGCCTCCCAAGAGACCCAGTACTTC.

This clonotype was seen repeatedly, ten times or more. The chain uses TRBV7-2 and TRBJ1-3; D remains ambiguous. Trimming stripped 1 base from V and 0 bases from J, with 10 bases between. Germline loops: CDR1 SGHTA, CDR2 FQGNSA. This CDR3 is built from 16 residues. This chain's CDR3 is CASSLVPAGSGNTIYF. In DNA form, the CDR3 reads TGTGCCAGCAGCTTAGTCCCGGCCGGCTCTGGAAACACCATATATTTT.

Points on this clonotype: Sequence at one end of the junction differs from germline and may be a read error. V usage is TRBV7-8 and J usage is TRBJ2-5; D unresolved. This CDR3 has 14 amino acids. Germline loops: CDR1 SGHVS, CDR2 FQNEAQ. The DNA for the CDR3 is TGTGCCGGCAGCCGAGGACGGGCCCAAGAGACCCAGTACTTC. Its protein is CAGSRGRAQETQYF.

This clonotype was found many times. This chain uses TRBV3-2 with TRBJ2-7; no check of the table's D call, TRBD2, against the DNA was made. TRBV3-2 represents a pseudogene. The CDR3 is 15 amino acids. The CDR3 bases are TGTGCCAGCAGCCAGACTAGCGGGAGTAGGTACGAGCAGTACTTC. Translated: CASSQTSGSRYEQYF.

This clonotype was recorded many times. V and J are TRBV4-1 and TRBJ2-1; D gene ambiguous. Germline CDR1 MGHRA, CDR2 YSYEKL. This CDR3 is 13 amino acids long. Trimming removed 0 bases at V and 12 bases at J, with 12 bases between. The CDR3 loop reads CASSQEFTSGQFF. CDR3 coding DNA: TGCGCCAGCAGCCAAGAGTTCACCTCGGGGCAGTTCTTC.

This clonotype was seen at least ten times. V usage is TRBV12-3 or TRBV12-4 and J usage is TRBJ2-7; TRBD2 is a possible D gene (6 bases). V was shortened by 8 bases and J by 5 bases, with 16 bases between the two germline ends. The CDR3 covers 13 residues. The CDR3, as DNA: TGTGCCAGCTCTGTGGGGGGAGGAAACGAGCAGTACTTC. This sequence encodes CASSVGGGNEQYF.

The sample holds many counts of this clonotype. This chain links TRBV12-3 or TRBV12-4 with TRBJ2-5; TRBD2 agrees at 9 bases. The CDR3 has 13 residues. After removal of 6 bases from V and 3 bases from J, the junction contained 2 bases not matched to a gene. CDR3 nucleotides: TGTGCCAGCAGCCTAGCGGGAAAAGAGACCCAGTACTTC. This gives the protein CASSLAGKETQYF.

In this sample, this clonotype turned up many times. The rearrangement links TRBV24-1 to TRBJ2-1, with 10 nucleotides matching TRBD2. This CDR3 has 14 amino acids. Germline V gives CDR1 KGHDR, CDR2 SFDVKD. Trimming at V came to 7 bases and at J to 5 bases, leaving 4 bases not matched to a gene. CDR3 nucleotides: TGTGCCACCAGGAGGACTAGCGGAAACAATGAGCAGTTCTTC. Amino acids: CATRRTSGNNEQFF.

This clonotype was seen repeatedly, ten times or more. The J gene is TRBJ2-3, the V gene TRBV20-1, with 9 bases that match TRBD2. The CDR3 is 15 residues long. Trimming at V came to 0 bases and at J to 4 bases, leaving 5 bases not matched to a gene. CDR1 is DFQATT and CDR2 is SNEGSKA in the germline V gene (reference sequence). The CDR3 region is CSARDFSGGADTQYF. CDR3 DNA: TGCAGTGCTAGAGACTTTAGCGGGGGTGCAGATACGCAGTATTTT.

The chain employs TRBV14 and TRBJ2-1, with D possibly TRBD2 on 5 matching bases. Trimming left V 4 bases short and J 4 bases short, with 20 bases between. The CDR3 has 17 residues. Germline V gene lookup returns CDR1 SGHDN and CDR2 FVKESK. The CDR3, as DNA: TGTGCCAGCAGCCCTAGGATAAGCGGAGCACTTTACAATGAGCAGTTCTTC. Protein: CASSPRISGALYNEQFF.

This clonotype was seen repeatedly, ten times or more. V usage is TRBV7-8 and J usage is TRBJ2-5; D may be TRBD2 (6 bases). Trimming took 4 bases from V and 5 from J, leaving 14 bases between them. CDR1 is SGHVS and CDR2 is FQNEAQ in the germline V gene. The CDR3 consists of 14 residues. CDR3 bases: TGTGCCAGCAGCTCCGGACTATTGGAGGAGACCCAGTACTTC. Translated, it gives CASSSGLLEETQYF.

The chain has TRBV28 and TRBJ2-5; weak D call: TRBD2 (5 bases). Germline lookup yields CDR1 MDHEN and CDR2 SYDVKM. CDR3 length: 14 amino acids. Trimming took 6 bases from V and 5 from J, leaving 16 bases between them. CDR3 sequence (DNA): TGTGCCAGCAGCCTGGGCCCTTGGAGGGAGACCCAGTACTTC. Translating it yields CASSLGPWRETQYF.

This clonotype has a count of ten or more. The chain links TRBV5-5 to TRBJ2-5, with 7 positions matching TRBD2. The V gene's germline CDR1 is SGHKS and CDR2 YYEKEE (reference sequence). With V trimmed by 3 bases and J by 7 bases, 9 bases remained unmatched. The CDR3 sequence is 14 residues long. The CDR3 protein is CASSWSAGDGTQYF. The CDR3 nucleotides are TGTGCCAGCAGCTGGAGTGCGGGAGACGGGACCCAGTACTTC.

The J gene is TRBJ1-5, the V gene TRBV28; 7 nucleotides line up with TRBD1. CDR1 MDHEN and CDR2 SYDVKM come from the germline V gene. V shed 5 bases and J 0 bases; nucleotides not matched to a gene: 4. The CDR3 spans 15 residues. This CDR3 reads CASSPGTDSNQPQHF. DNA of the CDR3: TGTGCCAGCAGTCCCGGGACAGATAGCAATCAGCCCCAGCATTTT.